The 28 T cell receptor beta chains in this list originate from one sample, sequenced in a study of blood T cell repertoires in COVID-19 (dated by TCRdb to about 2020). The library was prepared using the immunoSEQ multiplex PCR assay. In TCRdb, the immuneACCESS table is reduced to in-frame sequences with V and J assigned. These tables do not hold every clone; where another copy was compared, an unresolved V gene accounts for under half, and the others remain unexplained. The sample table records approximately 250,000 clones; approximately 90% of these occur just once. Over 4% of the sample is taken by the ten largest. Sequenced input: PBMCs or T cells enriched from blood (not recorded which). The origin of the receptors is a woman in her 30s with acute COVID-19.

The gene calls are TRBV6-2 or TRBV6-3 and TRBJ2-5, with TRBD1 identical over 9 bases. In germline, CDR1 is MNHEY, CDR2 SVGEGT. There are 16 residues in the CDR3. The ends lost 2 bases at V and 2 bases at J; junction bases unmatched: 6. Here the CDR3 DNA reads TGTGCCAGCAGTTACATCGGGACAGGGCTGCAAGAGACCCAGTACTTC. Amino acid sequence: CASSYIGTGLQETQYF.

The genes are TRBV9 and TRBJ2-5, with TRBD2 as a possible D gene (6 bases). V was shortened by 3 bases and J by 5 bases, with 23 bases between the two germline ends. This CDR3 region has 17 residues. The germline V gene encodes CDR1 SGDLS and CDR2 YYNGEE. Written as DNA, the CDR3 is TGTGCCAGCAGCGAGGCGGCTGGACTATCGTTGGGGGAGACCCAGTACTTC. This gives the protein CASSEAAGLSLGETQYF.

The rearrangement joins TRBV27 to TRBJ2-7; TRBD2 aligns across 8 bases. Per the germline V gene, CDR1 is MNHEY and CDR2 is SMNVEV (reference sequence). Unmatched junction bases numbered 9, after V lost 7 bases and J lost 1 base. This CDR3 spans 15 amino acids. CDR3 in amino acids: CASTFSGGPSYEQYF. The CDR3 nucleotides are TGTGCCAGCACCTTCAGCGGGGGCCCATCCTACGAGCAGTACTTC.

This clone was seen once. V gene TRBV19 combines with J gene TRBJ2-7; TRBD2 is a possible D gene (6 bases). The ends were cut back, 5 bases at V and 4 bases at J, with 12 bases in the middle. The CDR3 is 13 amino acids. The germline CDR1 and CDR2 sequences are LNHDA and SQIVND (reference sequence). CDR3 nucleotides: TGTGCCAGTAGTCCGGGGACTGTATACGAGCAGTACTTC. It encodes CASSPGTVYEQYF.

This clone occurred a few times. This chain joins TRBV24-1 and TRBJ1-1, with TRBD1 matching 7 bases. The length of the CDR3 is 14 residues. V shed 7 bases, J shed 2 bases, and the junction held 6 bases outside the gene matches. Germline values: CDR1 KGHDR, CDR2 SFDVKD. The CDR3, as DNA: TGTGCCACCAGCCGGGACAGCTTTAACACTGAAGCTTTCTTT. Translating it yields CATSRDSFNTEAFF.

V usage is TRBV12-3 or TRBV12-4 and J usage is TRBJ1-1; no firm D call. This CDR3 is 11 amino acids long. V gave up 5 bases and J gave up 5 bases, with 6 bases separating them. CDR3 bases: TGTGCCAGCAGTACGGGAACTGAAGCTTTCTTT. The encoded protein is CASSTGTEAFF.

V and J are TRBV6-5 and TRBJ2-2, with 8 bases aligning to TRBD1. V lost 6 bases to trimming and J lost 0 bases; unmatched junction nucleotides: 3. CDR1 MNHEY and CDR2 SVGAGI come from the germline V gene. This CDR3 has 15 residues. As DNA, the CDR3 is TGTGCCAGCAGACCGACAGGGGCGAACACCGGGGAGCTGTTTTTT. Amino acid sequence: CASRPTGANTGELFF.

In this sample, this clone turned up once. The chain combines TRBV29-1 with TRBJ2-7; 7 bases match TRBD2. Germline V gene sequence: CDR1 SQVTM, CDR2 ANQGSEA. CDR3 length: 14 amino acids. The trim removed 7 bases at V and 3 bases at J, leaving 12 bases unmatched. CDR3 sequence: CSALRENENYEQYF. For the CDR3, the DNA is TGCAGCGCACTGCGGGAGAACGAAAACTACGAGCAGTACTTC.

J is TRBJ2-7 and V is TRBV14; D unresolved. The CDR3 is made up of 15 amino acids. CDR1 is SGHDN and CDR2 is FVKESK in the germline V gene. The V end was cut by 0 bases, the J end by 3 bases, with 12 bases between. CDR3 nucleotides: TGTGCCAGCAGCCAAGACGGGTTGTCAGACTACGAGCAGTACTTC. It specifies CASSQDGLSDYEQYF.

Worth noting for this clone: One junction end disagrees with the germline gene, perhaps due to a read error. The chain combines TRBV7-7 with TRBJ2-3, with 9 bases aligning to TRBD2. Per germline, CDR1 SSHAT and CDR2 FNYEAQ (reference sequence). This CDR3 is 18 amino acids long. The chain's CDR3 is CASSRGAGGISGTDTQYF. The CDR3 coding sequence is TGTGCTAGCAGCCGCGGGGCGGGAGGGATCAGCGGCACAGATACGCAGTATTTT.

V is TRBV4-2 and J is TRBJ2-7; the match to TRBD2 covers 8 bases. The length of the CDR3 is 15 residues. Germline values: CDR1 LGHNA, CDR2 YNFKEQ. The V and J ends lost 0 bases and 4 bases, in that order; junction bases with no gene match: 5. As DNA, the CDR3 is TGTGCCAGCAGCCAAGATCTTACTAGCGGATACGAGCAGTACTTC. Translating gives CASSQDLTSGYEQYF.

The rearrangement joins TRBV6-5 to TRBJ2-2; 7 bases are shared with TRBD1. The V gene end was trimmed by 7 bases and the J gene end by 1 base; junction bases not matched to a gene: 6. The CDR3 has 15 amino acids. Germline V gene data show CDR1 as MNHEY and CDR2 as SVGAGI. The CDR3 sequence is CASTSTGMNTGELFF. CDR3 DNA sequence: TGTGCCAGCACTTCGACAGGGATGAACACCGGGGAGCTGTTTTTT.

The chain links TRBV6-1 to TRBJ2-1; 8 nucleotides line up with TRBD2. In germline, CDR1 is MNHNS, CDR2 SASEGT. The CDR3 length is 15 residues. The ends lost 2 bases at V and 15 bases at J; junction bases unmatched: 15. This chain's CDR3 is CASSEKLGGDNSLFF. CDR3 coding DNA: TGTGCCAGCAGTGAAAAACTCGGGGGGGACAATTCACTGTTCTTC.

The chain couples TRBV28 to TRBJ2-1; TRBD1 aligns across 11 bases. This CDR3 contains 16 residues. Per the germline V gene, CDR1 is MDHEN and CDR2 is SYDVKM. Unmatched junction bases numbered 9, after V lost 5 bases and J lost 6 bases. CDR3 sequence reads: CASSPAGTGGLNEQFF. The CDR3 DNA is TGTGCCAGCAGTCCCGCCGGGACAGGGGGTCTCAATGAGCAGTTCTTC.

The rearrangement links TRBV28 to TRBJ2-7; 8 nucleotides line up with TRBD1. CDR1 and CDR2 from the germline V gene are MDHEN and SYDVKM. Trimming removed 3 bases from V and 3 bases from J; junction bases left unmatched: 13. This CDR3 comprises 17 residues. In nucleotides, the CDR3 is TGTGCCAGCAGTTTTTCTCCATGGGACAGGACGAACTACGAGCAGTACTTC. It is translated as CASSFSPWDRTNYEQYF.

This clone was found once. The chain joins TRBV28 to TRBJ2-1; 11 nucleotides align to TRBD1. Losses at the gene ends were 6 bases for V and 6 bases for J; bases not matched to a gene: 7. Germline V gene data show CDR1 as MDHEN and CDR2 as SYDVKM. The CDR3 runs to 15 residues. The CDR3 here is CASSLSGTGGNEQFF. CDR3 sequence (DNA): TGTGCCAGCAGCCTATCCGGGACAGGGGGCAATGAGCAGTTCTTC.

V gene TRBV2 combines with J gene TRBJ2-2; 14 bases map to TRBD2. CDR1 is SNHLY, CDR2 FYNNEI, per germline. V shed 7 bases, J shed 6 bases, and the junction held 7 bases outside the gene matches. There are 16 residues in the CDR3. CDR3 bases: TGTGCCAGCAAGGGACTAGCGGGAGTCGGCGCCGGGGAGCTGTTTTTT. Amino acid sequence: CASKGLAGVGAGELFF.

V gene TRBV29-1 combines with J gene TRBJ1-4; the D gene is possibly TRBD1 (5 bases). Germline CDR1 is SQVTM and CDR2 is ANQGSEA. The CDR3 has 12 amino acids. V lost 4 bases and J 10 bases, leaving 13 bases between the germline ends. The CDR3 protein is CSVVGRDGKLFF. DNA for the CDR3: TGCAGCGTTGTAGGCAGGGATGGAAAACTGTTTTTT. Filled out from reference TRBV29-1 and TRBJ1-4, the complete variable domain reads SAVISQKPSRDICQRGTSLTIQCQVDSQVTMMFWYRQQPGQSLTLIATANQGSEATYESGFVIDKFPISRPNLTFSTLTVSNMSPEDSSIYLCSVVGRDGKLFFGSGTQLSVL.

The V call is TRBV4-3, the J call TRBJ2-3, with 8 bases aligning to TRBD2. J was trimmed by 1 base and V by 4 bases; bases with no gene match: 19. The CDR3 totals 20 residues. Germline values: CDR1 LGHNA, CDR2 YSLEER. The CDR3 DNA follows: TGCGCCAGCAGCCGAAGGAGGACAGCGCTACTAGCGGAGGGCACAGATACGCAGTATTTT. Its protein product is CASSRRRTALLAEGTDTQYF.

The genes are TRBV28 and TRBJ1-5; D gene uncertain. Germline CDR1 reads MDHEN; CDR2 reads SYDVKM. The V end lost 8 bases, the J end lost 0 bases, and 14 bases lay between the germline ends. This CDR3 has 15 residues. Written as DNA, the CDR3 is TGTGCCAGCCACTGGTCTGACTATAGCAATCAGCCCCAGCATTTT. Translated, it gives CASHWSDYSNQPQHF.

The chain combines TRBV5-4 with TRBJ2-3, with 11 bases matching TRBD1. The CDR3 covers 18 residues. J was trimmed by 4 bases and V by 5 bases; bases with no gene match: 15. CDR1 SGHNT and CDR2 YYREEE come from the germline V gene (reference sequence). The CDR3 DNA sequence: TGTGCCAGCAGAAGAACCCCTCCCGGACAGGGGGCTGCAGATACGCAGTATTTT. This sequence encodes CASRRTPPGQGAADTQYF.

The V call is TRBV2, the J call TRBJ2-7; 7 bases match TRBD2. CDR3 length: 12 residues. Germline loops: CDR1 SNHLY, CDR2 FYNNEI. Trimming cost V 4 bases and J 5 bases; bases outside gene matches: 2. CDR3 nucleotides: TGTGCCAGCAGTGTTGGGGGGGACGAGCAGTACTTC. Its translation is CASSVGGDEQYF.

The chain couples TRBV20-1 to TRBJ1-3; D not resolved. Germline assignment: CDR1 DFQATT and CDR2 SNEGSKA (reference sequence). V lost 3 bases to trimming and J lost 3 bases, with 9 bases between them. CDR3 length: 13 amino acids. This chain's CDR3 is CSASIERGNTIYF. CDR3 sequence (DNA): TGCAGTGCTAGTATAGAACGTGGAAACACCATATATTTT.

The genes are TRBV15 and TRBJ2-3; D is uncertain. The V gene's germline CDR1 is LNHNV and CDR2 YYDKDF (reference sequence). This CDR3 comprises 14 residues. The ends were cut back, 0 bases at V and 0 bases at J, with 4 bases in the middle. The CDR3 here is CATSRDTSTDTQYF. The CDR3 region has the DNA TGTGCCACCAGCAGAGATACTAGCACAGATACGCAGTATTTT.

V is TRBV20-1 and J is TRBJ2-7, with D tentatively TRBD2 (7 bases). V was cut by 3 bases and J by 4 bases, with 16 bases left in between. This CDR3 contains 14 residues. CDR1 is DFQATT, CDR2 SNEGSKA, per germline (reference sequence). DNA for the CDR3: TGCAGTGCTAGTGGCGGGGGACAAGCGTACGAGCAGTACTTC. Encoded protein: CSASGGGQAYEQYF.

The DNA of the CDR3 is TGTGCCAGCAGCCGGACAATCGGAAACACCATATATTTT. Amino acids: CASSRTIGNTIYF. The chain carries TRBV6-5 and TRBJ1-3; D is possibly TRBD1 (5 bases). CDR1 and CDR2 from the germline V gene are MNHEY and SVGAGI. The ends were cut back, 6 bases at V and 4 bases at J, with 10 bases in the middle. The CDR3 length is 13 residues.

The gene calls are TRBV28 and TRBJ1-2; the D gene is possibly TRBD1 (6 bases). This CDR3 contains 12 residues. Trimming removed 7 bases at V and 8 bases at J, with 14 bases between. CDR1 MDHEN and CDR2 SYDVKM come from the germline V gene. CDR3 region: CASIRVGGGYTF. CDR3 nucleotides: TGTGCCAGCATCCGCGTAGGGGGAGGCTACACCTTC.

The chain links TRBV19 to TRBJ1-5; 7 bases are a match to TRBD1. The V gene's germline CDR1 is LNHDA and CDR2 SQIVND (reference sequence). The trim removed 3 bases at V and 1 base at J, leaving 9 bases unmatched. The CDR3 is made up of 17 amino acids. The CDR3 region is CASSIVSMTGSNQPQHF. The CDR3 region has the DNA TGTGCCAGTAGTATTGTCTCCATGACAGGGAGCAATCAGCCCCAGCATTTT.